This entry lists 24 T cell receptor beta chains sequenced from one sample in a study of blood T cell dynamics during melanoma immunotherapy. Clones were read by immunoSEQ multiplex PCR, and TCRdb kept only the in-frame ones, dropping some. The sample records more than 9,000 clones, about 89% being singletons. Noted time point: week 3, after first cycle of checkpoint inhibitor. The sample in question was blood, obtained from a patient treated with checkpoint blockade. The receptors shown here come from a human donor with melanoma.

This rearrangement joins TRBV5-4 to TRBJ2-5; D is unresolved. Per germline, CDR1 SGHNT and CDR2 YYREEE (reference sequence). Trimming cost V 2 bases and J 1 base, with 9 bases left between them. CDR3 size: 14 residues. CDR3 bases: TGTGCCAGCAGCTTTGTTGGCAGCCAAGAGACCCAGTACTTC. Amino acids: CASSFVGSQETQYF.

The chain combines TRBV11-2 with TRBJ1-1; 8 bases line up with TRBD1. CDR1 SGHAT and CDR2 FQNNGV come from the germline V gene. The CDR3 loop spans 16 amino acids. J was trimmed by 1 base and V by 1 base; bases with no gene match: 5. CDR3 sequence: CASSLGFGTGNTEAFF. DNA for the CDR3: TGTGCCAGCAGCTTAGGGTTCGGGACAGGGAACACTGAAGCTTTCTTT.

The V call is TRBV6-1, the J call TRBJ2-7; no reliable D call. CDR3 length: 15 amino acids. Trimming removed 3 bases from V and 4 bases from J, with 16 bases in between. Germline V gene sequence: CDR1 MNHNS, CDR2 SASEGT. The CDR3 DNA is TGTGCCAGCAGTGAGGACCGATCGAGCGTGTACGAGCAGTACGTC. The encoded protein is CASSEDRSSVYEQYV.

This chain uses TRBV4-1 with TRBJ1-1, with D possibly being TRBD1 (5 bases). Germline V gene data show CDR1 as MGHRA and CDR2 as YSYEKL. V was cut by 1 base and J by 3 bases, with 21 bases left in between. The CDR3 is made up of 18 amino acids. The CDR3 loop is CASSQGQGRRRRDTEAFF. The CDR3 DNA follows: TGCGCCAGCAGCCAAGGCCAGGGAAGGCGGAGGAGGGACACTGAAGCTTTCTTT.

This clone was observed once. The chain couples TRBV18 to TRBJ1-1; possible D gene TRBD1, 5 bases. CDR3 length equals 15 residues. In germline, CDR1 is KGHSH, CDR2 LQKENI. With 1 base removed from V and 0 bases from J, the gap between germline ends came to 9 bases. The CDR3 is CASSPRGDVNTEAFF. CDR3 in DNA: TGTGCCAGCTCACCACGGGGGGACGTGAACACTGAAGCTTTCTTT. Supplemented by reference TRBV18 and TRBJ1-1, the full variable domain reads NAGVMQNPRHLVRRRGQEARLRCSPMKGHSHVYWYRQLPEEGLKFMVYLQKENIIDESGMPKERFSAEFPKEGPSILRIQQVVRGDSAAYFCASSPRGDVNTEAFFGQGTRLTVV.

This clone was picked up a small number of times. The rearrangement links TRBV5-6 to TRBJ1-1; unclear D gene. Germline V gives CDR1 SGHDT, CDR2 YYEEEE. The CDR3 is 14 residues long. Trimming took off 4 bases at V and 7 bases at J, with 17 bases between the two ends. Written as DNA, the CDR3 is TGTGCCAGCAGCACTAGCGGGGATTTGGGTGAAGCTTTCTTT. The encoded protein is CASSTSGDLGEAFF.

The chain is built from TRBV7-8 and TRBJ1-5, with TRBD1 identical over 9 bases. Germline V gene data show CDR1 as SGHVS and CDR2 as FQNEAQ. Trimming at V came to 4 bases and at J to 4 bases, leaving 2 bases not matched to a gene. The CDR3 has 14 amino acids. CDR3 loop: CASSSGTGNQPQHF. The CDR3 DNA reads TGTGCCAGCAGCTCCGGGACAGGGAATCAGCCCCAGCATTTT.

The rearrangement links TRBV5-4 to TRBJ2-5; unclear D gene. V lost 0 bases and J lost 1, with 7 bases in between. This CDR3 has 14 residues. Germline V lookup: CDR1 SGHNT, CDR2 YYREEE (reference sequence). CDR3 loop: CASSLGPIQETQYF. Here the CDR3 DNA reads TGTGCCAGCAGCTTGGGACCGATCCAAGAGACCCAGTACTTC. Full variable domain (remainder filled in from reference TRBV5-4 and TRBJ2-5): ETGVTQSPTHLIKTRGQQVTLRCSSQSGHNTVSWYQQALGQGPQFIFQYYREEENGRGNFPPRFSGLQFPNYSSELNVNALELDDSALYLCASSLGPIQETQYFGPGTRLLVL.

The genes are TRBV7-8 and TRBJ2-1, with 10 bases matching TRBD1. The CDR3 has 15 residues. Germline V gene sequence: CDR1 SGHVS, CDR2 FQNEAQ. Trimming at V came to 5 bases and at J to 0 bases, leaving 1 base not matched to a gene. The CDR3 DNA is TGTGCCAGCAGCCGGACAGGGGGCTCCTACAATGAGCAGTTCTTC. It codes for CASSRTGGSYNEQFF.

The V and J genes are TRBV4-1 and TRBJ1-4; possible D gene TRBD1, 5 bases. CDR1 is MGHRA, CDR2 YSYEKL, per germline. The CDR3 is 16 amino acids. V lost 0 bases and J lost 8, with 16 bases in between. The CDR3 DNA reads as TGCGCCAGCAGCCAAGATGTATCGGGGGTAAAAGAAAAACTGTTTTTT. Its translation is CASSQDVSGVKEKLFF.

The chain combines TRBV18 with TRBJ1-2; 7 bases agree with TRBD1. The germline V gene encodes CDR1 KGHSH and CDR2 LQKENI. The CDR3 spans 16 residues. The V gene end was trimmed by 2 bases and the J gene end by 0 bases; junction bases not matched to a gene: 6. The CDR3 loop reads CASSPRQGRTNYGYTF. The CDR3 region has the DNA TGTGCCAGCTCACCAAGACAGGGTCGCACTAACTATGGCTACACCTTC.

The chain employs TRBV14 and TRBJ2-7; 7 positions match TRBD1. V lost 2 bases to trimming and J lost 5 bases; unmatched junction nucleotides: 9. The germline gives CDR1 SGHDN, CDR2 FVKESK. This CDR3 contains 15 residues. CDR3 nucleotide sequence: TGTGCCAGCAGCCAAACGAGACAGGGCAACGACGAGCAGTACTTC. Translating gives CASSQTRQGNDEQYF.

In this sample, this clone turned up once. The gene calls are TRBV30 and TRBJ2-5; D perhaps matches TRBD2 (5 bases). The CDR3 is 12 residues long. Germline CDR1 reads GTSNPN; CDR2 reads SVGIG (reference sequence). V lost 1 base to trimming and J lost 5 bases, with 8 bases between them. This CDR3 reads CAWSGGAETQYF. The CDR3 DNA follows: TGTGCCTGGAGTGGGGGAGCGGAGACCCAGTACTTC.

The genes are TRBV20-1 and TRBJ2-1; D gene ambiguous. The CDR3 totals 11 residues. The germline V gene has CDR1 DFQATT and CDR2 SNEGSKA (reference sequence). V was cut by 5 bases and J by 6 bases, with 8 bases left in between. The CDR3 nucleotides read TGCAGTGCTGGTAGAGTCAATGAGCAGTTCTTC. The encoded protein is CSAGRVNEQFF.

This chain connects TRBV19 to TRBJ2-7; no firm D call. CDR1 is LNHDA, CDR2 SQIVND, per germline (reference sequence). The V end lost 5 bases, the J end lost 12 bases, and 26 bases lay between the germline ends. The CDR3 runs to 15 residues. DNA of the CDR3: TGTGCCAGTAGTCCGTTACCCTCGGGCGCTGGGCGCCTGTACGTC. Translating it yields CASSPLPSGAGRLYV.

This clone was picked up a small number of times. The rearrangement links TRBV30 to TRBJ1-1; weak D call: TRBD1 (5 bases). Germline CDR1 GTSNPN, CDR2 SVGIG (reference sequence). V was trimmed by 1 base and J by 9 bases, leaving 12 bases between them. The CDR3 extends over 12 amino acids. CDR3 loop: CAWSARVGQAFF. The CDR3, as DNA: TGTGCCTGGAGTGCCCGCGTGGGGCAAGCTTTCTTT. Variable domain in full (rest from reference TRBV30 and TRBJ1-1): SQTIHQWPATLVQPVGSPLSLECTVEGTSNPNLYWYRQAAGRGLQLLFYSVGIGQISSEVPQNLSASRPQDRQFILSSKKLLLSDSGFYLCAWSARVGQAFFGQGTRLTVV.

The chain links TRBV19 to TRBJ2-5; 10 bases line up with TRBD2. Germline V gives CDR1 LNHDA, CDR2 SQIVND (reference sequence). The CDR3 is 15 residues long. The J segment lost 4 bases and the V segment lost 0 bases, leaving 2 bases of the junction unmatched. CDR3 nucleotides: TGTGCCAGTAGTATAGATAGCGGGGGGCCAGAGACCCAGTACTTC. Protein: CASSIDSGGPETQYF.

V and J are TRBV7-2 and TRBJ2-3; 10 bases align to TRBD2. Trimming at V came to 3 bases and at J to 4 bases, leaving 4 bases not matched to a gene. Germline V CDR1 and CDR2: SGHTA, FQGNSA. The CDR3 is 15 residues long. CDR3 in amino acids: CASSFPSGGPDTQYF. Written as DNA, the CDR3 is TGTGCCAGCAGCTTTCCTAGCGGGGGCCCAGATACGCAGTATTTT.

CDR3 DNA: TGTGCCAGCAGCCTCCAGGGGGCGAAGAATTCACCCCTCCACTTT. Translating it yields CASSLQGAKNSPLHF. The chain links TRBV7-2 to TRBJ1-6; the match to TRBD1 covers 8 bases. Germline CDR1 is SGHTA and CDR2 is FQGNSA. The ends lost 5 bases at V and 7 bases at J; junction bases unmatched: 7. The CDR3 is 15 amino acids. The variable domain in full, completed from reference TRBV7-2 and TRBJ1-6, reads GAGVSQSPSNKVTEKGKDVELRCDPISGHTALYWYRQSLGQGLEFLIYFQGNSAPDKSGLPSDRFSAERTGGSVSTLTIQRTQQEDSAVYLCASSLQGAKNSPLHFGNGTRLTVT.

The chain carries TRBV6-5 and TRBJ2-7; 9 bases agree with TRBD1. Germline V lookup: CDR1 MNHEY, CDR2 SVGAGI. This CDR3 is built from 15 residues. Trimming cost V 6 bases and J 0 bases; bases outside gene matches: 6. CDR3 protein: CASRSGTGSSYEQYV. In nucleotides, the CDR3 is TGTGCCAGCAGATCCGGGACAGGGAGCTCCTACGAGCAGTACGTC.

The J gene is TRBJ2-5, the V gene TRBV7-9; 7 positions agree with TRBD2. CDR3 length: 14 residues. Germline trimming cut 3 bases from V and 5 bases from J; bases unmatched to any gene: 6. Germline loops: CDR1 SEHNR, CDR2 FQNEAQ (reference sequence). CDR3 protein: CASSFVGLGETQYF. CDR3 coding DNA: TGTGCCAGCAGCTTTGTAGGACTAGGGGAGACCCAGTACTTC.

CDR3: CASGLSTGSYGYTF. CDR3 nucleotides: TGTGCTAGTGGTTTATCGACAGGGAGCTATGGCTACACCTTC. The rearrangement links TRBV12-5 to TRBJ1-2, with 7 nucleotides matching TRBD1. Germline V gene sequence: CDR1 LGHNT, CDR2 FRNRAP. The CDR3 length is 14 residues. V lost 3 bases and J lost 4; bases outside the gene matches: 5. The full variable domain, rest sourced from reference TRBV12-5 and TRBJ1-2, is DARVTQTPRHKVTEMGQEVTMRCQPILGHNTVFWYRQTMMQGLELLAYFRNRAPLDDSGMPKDRFSAEMPDATLATLKIQPSEPRDSAVYFCASGLSTGSYGYTFGSGTRLTVV.

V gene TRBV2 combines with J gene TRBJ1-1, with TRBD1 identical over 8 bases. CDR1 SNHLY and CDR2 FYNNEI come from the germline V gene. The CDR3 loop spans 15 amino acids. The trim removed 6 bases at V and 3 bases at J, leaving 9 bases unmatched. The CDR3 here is CASSGTGLAYTEAFF. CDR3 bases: TGTGCCAGCAGCGGGACAGGATTAGCGTACACTGAAGCTTTCTTT. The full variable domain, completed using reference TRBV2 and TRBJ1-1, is EPEVTQTPSHQVTQMGQEVILRCVPISNHLYFYWYRQILGQKVEFLVSFYNNEISEKSEIFDDQFSVERPDGSNFTLKIRSTKLEDSAMYFCASSGTGLAYTEAFFGQGTRLTVV.

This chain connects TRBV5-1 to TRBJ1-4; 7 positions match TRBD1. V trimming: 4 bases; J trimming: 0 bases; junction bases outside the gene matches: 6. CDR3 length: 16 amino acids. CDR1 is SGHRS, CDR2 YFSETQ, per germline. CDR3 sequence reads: CASSRQGPTTNEKLFF. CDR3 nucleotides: TGCGCCAGCAGCAGACAGGGTCCTACAACTAATGAAAAACTGTTTTTT. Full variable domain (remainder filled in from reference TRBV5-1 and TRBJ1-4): KAGVTQTPRYLIKTRGQQVTLSCSPISGHRSVSWYQQTPGQGLQFLFEYFSETQRNKGNFPGRFSGRQFSNSRSEMNVSTLELGDSALYLCASSRQGPTTNEKLFFGSGTQLSVL.